This T cell receptor (beta chain) was identified in a study of response to subunit inactivated influenza vaccine (dated by TCRdb to between 2017 and 2018). For the study in its entirety: Deep quantitative T cell receptor repertoire profiling was used in the study to track responses to a trivalent subunit inactivated influenza vaccine.

Library construction relied on RT-PCR. The data were produced on an Illumina HiSeq 2500. TCRdb handled the public reads itself, with Q25 trimming in fastp and clone calling in MiXCR, and kept productive beta chains. Identical CDR3 protein sequences are pooled into one entry, listed with their most common genes and DNA. In all, the sample holds around 190,000 distinct CDR3 sequences, and 13% to 15% of those were seen once. The biggest ten clones account for roughly 25% of the sample. This clonotype was counted only a few times. Its antigen remains unidentified. No much larger clone exists at a distance of one base, and base qualities are not known. Points the paper makes about the study in general: The authors proposed that each seasonal influenza vaccination may bring in only a limited number of new T cells.

Relative to germline, V is missing 5 bases and J is missing 3 bases, with 7 bases of the junction outside any gene match. Reading the germline V gene gives CDR1 MDHEN and CDR2 SYDVKM. Measured from the cysteine to the phenylalanine, the CDR3 is 15 residues long. CDR3 DNA is the only sequence kept; it has 45 bases, read in frame from the first base. The sample in question was CD8+ T cells sorted from PBMCs, obtained roughly 5 days after vaccination. Here the chain combines TRBV28 and TRBJ2-7, with 10 bases in between that match TRBD1. The sequence was obtained from a man aged 45 to 65 who received an inactivated influenza vaccine. Donor details come from another sample of the same person, matched by shared clones. The sequence in DNA is TGTGCCAGCAGTCCCGGGACAGGGGTTTACTACGAGCAGTACTTC. Translated, this gives CASSPGTGVYYEQYF.